The source of this T cell receptor beta chain is a study of blood T cells in healthy people across ages. Background on the study: In model experiments, template switching was able to capture about one barcoded beta molecule for every two T cells that were present. General study results and limits: The study regarded diversity estimates from one million T cells as underestimates. Bulk PBMC profiling left naive and antigen-experienced comparisons inconclusive.

It was with a sample-barcoded 5' primer and a J-beta primer mix that a second PCR of roughly 7 to 12 cycles was run. TCRdb used MiXCR to reprocess the 5' RACE reads, holding one entry per CDR3 protein. The table lists fewer than 1,000,000 distinct CDR3 sequences, about 42% of them singletons. CDR1 and CDR2 from the germline V gene are SGHVS and FQNEAQ. CDR3 size: 12 residues. After removal of 5 bases from V and 7 bases from J, the junction contained 4 bases not matched to a gene. Remarks on this clonotype: Its specificity is not known.

Total RNA amounts of at least 5 micrograms were extracted per sample. Sample: blood. The TCR comes from a man aged 60 to 75 in good health. The chain links TRBV7-8 to TRBJ1-2; 7 bases map to TRBD1. In nucleotides, the CDR3 is TGTGCCAGCAGCCCGACAGGGTTTGGCTACACCTTC. Amino acid sequence: CASSPTGFGYTF.